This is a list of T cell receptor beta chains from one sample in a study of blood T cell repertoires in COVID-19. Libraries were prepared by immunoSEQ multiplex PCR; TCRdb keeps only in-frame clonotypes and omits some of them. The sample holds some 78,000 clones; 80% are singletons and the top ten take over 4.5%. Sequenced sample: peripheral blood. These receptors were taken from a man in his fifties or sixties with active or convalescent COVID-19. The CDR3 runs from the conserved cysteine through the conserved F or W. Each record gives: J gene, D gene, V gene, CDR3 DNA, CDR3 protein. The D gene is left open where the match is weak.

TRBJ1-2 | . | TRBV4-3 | TGCGCCAGCAGCCATATCGGTGGCTACACCTTC | CASSHIGGYTF
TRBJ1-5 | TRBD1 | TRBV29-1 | TGCAGCGTTCGGACAGGGGGCAATCAGCCCCAGCATTTT | CSVRTGGNQPQHF
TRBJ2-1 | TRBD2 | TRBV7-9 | TGTGCCAGCAGCTTCCCTAGCGGGGGACCCAGCTCCTACAATGAGCAGTTCTTC | CASSFPSGGPSSYNEQFF
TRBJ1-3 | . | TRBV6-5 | TGTGCCAGCAGTAACTGGGCAGGAAACACCATATATTTT | CASSNWAGNTIYF
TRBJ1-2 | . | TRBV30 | TGTGCCTGGAGTGCAGGGCGGGGGAGCTATGGCTACACCTTC | CAWSAGRGSYGYTF
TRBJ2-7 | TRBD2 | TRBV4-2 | TGTGCCAGCAGCCAAGACGGACTAGCGGGGGGGTTATCCGCCTACGAGCAGTACTTC | CASSQDGLAGGLSAYEQYF
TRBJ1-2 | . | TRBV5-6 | TGTGCCAGCAGCTTGCCGTCAGGGCCTGGATACACCTTC | CASSLPSGPGYTF
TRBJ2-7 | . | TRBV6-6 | TGTGCCAGCACTCCCGACAGGAGCTCCTACGAGCAGTACTTC | CASTPDRSSYEQYF
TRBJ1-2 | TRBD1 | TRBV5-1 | TGCGCCAGCAGCTTGGCCCCGGGACAGGGAAAGGGCTACACCTTC | CASSLAPGQGKGYTF
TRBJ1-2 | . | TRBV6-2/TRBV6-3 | TGTGCCAGCAGTTACTCCGTCTACTATGGCTACACCTTC | CASSYSVYYGYTF